This T cell receptor beta chain was obtained from a study of cytomegalovirus exposure and HLA in healthy donors. The study's findings and limits: Certain indistinguishable V segments, among them TRBV6-2 and TRBV6-3, were excluded. Analysis was carried out at a later point, and it linked a missense DCLRE1C variant to TCR beta V- and J-gene trimming.

J gave up 4 bases and V 5 bases, and 3 bases lay outside the gene matches. The CDR3 length is 14 residues. The germline CDR1 and CDR2 sequences are MDHEN and SYDVKM. Notes on this clone: Its antigen is not known.

Use of 60 Vbeta and 13 Jbeta primers characterized the PCR. Using immunoSEQ multiplex PCR, the repertoire was profiled, and TCRdb retains in-frame clones only, with some absent. Here the sample spans roughly 150,000 clones, roughly 82% being singletons. This sequence joins TRBV28 and TRBJ1-3; TRBD1 aligns across 9 bases. This clonotype was obtained from a girl between 10 and 17 years old in good health and CMV-seropositive. Source material: PBMCs. CDR3 DNA sequence: TGTGCCAGCAGTCGGACAGGGGTAGGAAACACCATATATTTT. As protein: CASSRTGVGNTIYF.